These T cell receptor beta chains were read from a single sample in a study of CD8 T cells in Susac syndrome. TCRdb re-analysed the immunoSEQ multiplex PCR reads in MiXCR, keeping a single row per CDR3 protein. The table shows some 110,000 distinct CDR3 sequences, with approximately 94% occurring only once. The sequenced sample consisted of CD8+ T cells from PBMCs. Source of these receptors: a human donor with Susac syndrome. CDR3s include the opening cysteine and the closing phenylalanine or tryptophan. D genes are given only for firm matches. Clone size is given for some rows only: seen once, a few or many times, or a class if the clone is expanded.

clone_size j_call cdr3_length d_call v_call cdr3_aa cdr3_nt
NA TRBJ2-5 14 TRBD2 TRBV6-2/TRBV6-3 CASVPGLARETQYF TGTGCCAGCGTTCCTGGACTAGCGCGAGAGACCCAGTACTTC
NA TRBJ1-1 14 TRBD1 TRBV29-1 CSAKGQVGDTEAFF TGCAGCGCAAAAGGACAGGTTGGGGACACTGAAGCTTTCTTT
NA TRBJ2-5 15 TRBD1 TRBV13 CASSLPGQNQETQYF TGTGCCAGCAGCTTACCGGGACAGAACCAAGAGACCCAGTACTTC
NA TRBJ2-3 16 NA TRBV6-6 CASWNSGGAGTDTQYF TGTGCCAGCTGGAACTCGGGGGGCGCGGGCACAGATACGCAGTATTTT
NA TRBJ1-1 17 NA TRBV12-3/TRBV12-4 CASSSTGHQLGNTEAFF TGTGCCAGCAGTTCGACGGGACACCAATTGGGGAACACTGAAGCTTTCTTT
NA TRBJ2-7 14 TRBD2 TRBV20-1 CSARTAGGSYEQYF TGCAGTGCTCGAACAGCGGGGGGATCCTACGAGCAGTACTTC
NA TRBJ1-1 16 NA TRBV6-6 CASSPRGSGLHTEAFF TGTGCCAGCAGCCCCCGGGGATCGGGGCTGCACACTGAAGCTTTCTTT
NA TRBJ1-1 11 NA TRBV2 CASSDNPEAFF TGTGCCAGCAGTGACAATCCTGAAGCTTTCTTT
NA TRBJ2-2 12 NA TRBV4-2 CASSQATGELFF TGTGCCAGCAGCCAAGCCACCGGGGAGCTGTTTTTT
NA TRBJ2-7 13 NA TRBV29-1 CSVVSAGTGEQYF TGCAGCGTTGTGTCCGCTGGGACGGGGGAGCAGTACTTC
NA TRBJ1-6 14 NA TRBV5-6 CASSLWDSGSPLHF TGTGCCAGCAGCTTGTGGGACTCCGGTTCACCCCTCCACTTT
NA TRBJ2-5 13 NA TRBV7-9 CASSLDGEETQYF TGTGCCAGCAGCTTAGACGGAGAAGAGACCCAGTACTTC
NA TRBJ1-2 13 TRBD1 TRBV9 CASGEDRGNGYTF TGTGCCAGCGGGGAAGACAGGGGGAATGGCTACACCTTC
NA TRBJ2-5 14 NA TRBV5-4 CASSLEGLQETQYF TGTGCCAGCAGCTTGGAGGGACTCCAAGAGACCCAGTACTTC
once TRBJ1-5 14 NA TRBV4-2 CASSQDPASQPQHF TGTGCCAGCAGCCAAGATCCAGCGAGCCAGCCCCAGCATTTT
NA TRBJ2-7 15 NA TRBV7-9 CASSFNREMTYEQYF TGTGCCAGCAGCTTTAACAGGGAGATGACCTACGAGCAGTACTTC
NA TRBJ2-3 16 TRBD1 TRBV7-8 CASFRTGTANADTQYF TGTGCCAGCTTTCGAACCGGGACAGCAAACGCAGATACGCAGTATTTT
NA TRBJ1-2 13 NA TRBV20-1 CSARDQGPDGYTF TGCAGTGCTAGAGATCAGGGACCGGATGGCTACACCTTC
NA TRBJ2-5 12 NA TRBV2 CASSEARETQYF TGTGCCAGCAGTGAAGCGCGAGAGACCCAGTACTTC
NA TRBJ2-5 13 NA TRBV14 CASRLLGEETQYF TGTGCCAGCAGGCTCCTAGGGGAAGAGACCCAGTACTTC
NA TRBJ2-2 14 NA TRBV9 CATLNGASTGELFF TGTGCCACTCTCAACGGGGCGAGCACCGGGGAGCTGTTTTTT
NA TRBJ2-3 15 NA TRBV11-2 CASSLPRLTPDTQYF TGTGCCAGCAGCTTACCCCGACTGACTCCAGATACGCAGTATTTT
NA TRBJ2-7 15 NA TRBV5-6 CASSLPASSSYEQYF TGTGCCAGCAGCTTGCCAGCGTCTAGCTCCTACGAGCAGTACTTC
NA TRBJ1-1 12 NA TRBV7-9 CASSLGRGHLFF TGTGCCAGCAGCTTGGGGAGGGGACACTTATTCTTT
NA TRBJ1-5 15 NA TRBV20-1 CSANLGQHSNQPQHF TGCAGTGCGAACCTTGGACAGCATAGCAATCAGCCCCAGCATTTT
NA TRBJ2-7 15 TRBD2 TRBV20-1 CSAEGLAGALYEQYF TGCAGTGCTGAGGGACTAGCGGGGGCCCTCTACGAGCAGTACTTC
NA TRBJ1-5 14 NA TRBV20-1 CSATPRDSNQPQHF TGCAGTGCTACCCCCAGGGATAGCAATCAGCCCCAGCATTTT
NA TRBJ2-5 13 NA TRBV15 CATSRERGETQYF TGTGCCACCAGCAGAGAACGAGGAGAGACCCAGTACTTC
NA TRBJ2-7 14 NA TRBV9 CASSPGGDPREQYF TGTGCCAGCAGCCCAGGGGGGGACCCTCGAGAGCAGTACTTC
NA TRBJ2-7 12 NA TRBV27 CASSSQGNEQYF TGTGCCAGCAGTTCTCAGGGAAACGAGCAGTACTTC
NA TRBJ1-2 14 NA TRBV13 CASSLGLENYGYTF TGTGCCAGCAGCTTAGGCCTTGAGAACTATGGCTACACCTTC
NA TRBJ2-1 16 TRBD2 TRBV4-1 CASSHSGLAGDNEQFF TGCGCCAGCAGCCATTCGGGACTAGCGGGGGACAATGAGCAGTTCTTC
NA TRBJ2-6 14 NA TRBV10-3 CAIMDLSGANVLTF TGTGCCATCATGGATCTCTCTGGGGCCAACGTCCTGACTTTC
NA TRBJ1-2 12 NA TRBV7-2 CASSLAGDGYTF TGTGCCAGCAGCTTAGCGGGAGATGGCTACACCTTC
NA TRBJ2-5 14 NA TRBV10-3 CAISPADNQETQYF TGTGCCATCAGTCCCGCGGACAACCAAGAGACCCAGTACTTC
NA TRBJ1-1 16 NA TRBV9 CASSVPNTGMNTEAFF TGTGCCAGCAGCGTCCCCAATACAGGGATGAACACTGAAGCTTTCTTT
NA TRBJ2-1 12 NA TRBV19 CASSPGHVEQFF TGTGCCAGTAGTCCCGGACACGTGGAGCAGTTCTTC
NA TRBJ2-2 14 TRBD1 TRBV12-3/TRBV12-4 CASSWGTGSGELFF TGTGCCAGCTCCTGGGGGACAGGGTCCGGGGAGCTGTTTTTT
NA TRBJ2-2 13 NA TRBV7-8 CAIPRSPDGELFF TGTGCCATCCCCCGGAGCCCTGATGGGGAGCTGTTTTTT
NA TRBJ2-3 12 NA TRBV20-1 CSANEGTDTQYF TGCAGTGCTAACGAAGGCACAGATACGCAGTATTTT
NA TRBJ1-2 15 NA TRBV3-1 CASSQDHGRTYGYTF TGTGCCAGCAGCCAAGATCATGGTAGGACCTATGGCTACACCTTC
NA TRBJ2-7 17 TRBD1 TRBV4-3 CASSQERGGTGDYEQYF TGCGCCAGCAGCCAAGAACGGGGCGGGACAGGGGACTACGAGCAGTACTTC
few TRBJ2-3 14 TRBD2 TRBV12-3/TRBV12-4 CASSPSGPTDTQYF TGTGCCAGCAGTCCTAGCGGCCCCACAGATACGCAGTATTTT
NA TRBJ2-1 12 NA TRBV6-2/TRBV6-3 CASSYGINEQFF TGTGCCAGCAGTTACGGTATCAATGAGCAGTTCTTC
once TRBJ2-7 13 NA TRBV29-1 CSVVAGRANEQYF TGCAGCGTTGTCGCTGGCAGGGCCAACGAGCAGTACTTC
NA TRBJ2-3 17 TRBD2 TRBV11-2 CASSSRGSGDITDTQYF TGTGCCAGCAGCTCCCGGGGTAGCGGGGACATCACAGATACGCAGTATTTT
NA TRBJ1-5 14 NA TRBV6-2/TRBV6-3 CASSSRDGNQPQHF TGTGCCAGCAGTTCTCGGGACGGGAATCAGCCCCAGCATTTT
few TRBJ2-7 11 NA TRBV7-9 CASTRGYEQYF TGTGCCAGCACCCGTGGCTACGAGCAGTACTTC
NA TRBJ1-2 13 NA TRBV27 CASSLTGPDGYTF TGTGCCAGCAGTTTAACGGGGCCCGATGGCTACACCTTC
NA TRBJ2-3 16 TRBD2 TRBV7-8 CASSKGLAGITDTQYF TGTGCCAGCAGCAAGGGACTAGCGGGGATCACAGATACGCAGTATTTT
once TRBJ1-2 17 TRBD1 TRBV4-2 CASSPLIGQEVDYGYTF TGTGCCAGCAGCCCCTTGATTGGACAGGAGGTCGACTATGGCTACACCTTC
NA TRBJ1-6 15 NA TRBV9 CASRKGAFDNSPLHF TGTGCCAGCAGAAAAGGGGCTTTCGATAATTCACCCCTCCACTTT
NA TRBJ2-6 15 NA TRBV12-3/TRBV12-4 CASSASPSGANVLTF TGTGCCAGCAGTGCGAGCCCCTCTGGGGCCAACGTCCTGACTTTC
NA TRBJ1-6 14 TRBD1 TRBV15 CATRIDRGNSPLHF TGTGCCACCAGGATTGACAGGGGAAATTCACCCCTCCACTTT
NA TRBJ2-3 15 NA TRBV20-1 CSAPIGLGTTDTQYF TGCAGTGCTCCAATCGGACTTGGTACCACAGATACGCAGTATTTT